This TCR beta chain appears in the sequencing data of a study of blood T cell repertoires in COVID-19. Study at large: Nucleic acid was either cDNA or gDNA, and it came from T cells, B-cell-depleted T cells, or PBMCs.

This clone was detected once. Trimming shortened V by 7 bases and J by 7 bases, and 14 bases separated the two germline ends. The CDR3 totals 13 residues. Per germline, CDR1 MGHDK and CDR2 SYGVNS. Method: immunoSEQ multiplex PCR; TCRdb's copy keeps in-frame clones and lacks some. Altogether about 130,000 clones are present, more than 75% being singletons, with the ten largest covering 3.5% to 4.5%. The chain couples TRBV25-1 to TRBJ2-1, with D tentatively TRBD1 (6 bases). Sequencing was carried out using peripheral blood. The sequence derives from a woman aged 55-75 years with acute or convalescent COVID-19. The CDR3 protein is CASKGETTNEQFF. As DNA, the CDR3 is TGTGCCAGCAAGGGGGAGACCACTAATGAGCAGTTCTTC.